A single sample is the source of the 28 T cell receptor beta chains below, sequenced in a study of T cell responses to AZD1222 COVID-19 vaccine. Using immunoSEQ multiplex PCR, the repertoire was profiled, and TCRdb retains in-frame clones only, with some absent. The sample has more than 150,000 clones, about 91% seen once. The source material was peripheral blood, sampled on day 0 of AZD1222 vaccination. The receptor source for this set is an adult in good health.

This clone was found once. The V call is TRBV29-1, the J call TRBJ1-5; D remains ambiguous. Per germline, CDR1 SQVTM and CDR2 ANQGSEA. With 2 bases removed from V and 0 bases from J, the gap between germline ends came to 8 bases. The CDR3 has 14 residues. The CDR3 protein is CSVESGNSNQPQHF. The CDR3 nucleotides are TGCAGCGTTGAATCGGGCAATAGCAATCAGCCCCAGCATTTT.

This clone was detected a few times. The chain joins TRBV2 to TRBJ2-7; D unresolved. V was pared by 8 bases and J by 7 bases, with 9 bases between. The CDR3 has 10 amino acids. Germline CDR1 SNHLY, CDR2 FYNNEI. Written as DNA, the CDR3 is TGTGCCAGCCGCCTGGGGGAGCAGTACTTC. Its protein is CASRLGEQYF. Filled out from reference TRBV2 and TRBJ2-7, the complete variable domain reads EPEVTQTPSHQVTQMGQEVILRCVPISNHLYFYWYRQILGQKVEFLVSFYNNEISEKSEIFDDQFSVERPDGSNFTLKIRSTKLEDSAMYFCASRLGEQYFGPGTRLTVT.

The V gene is TRBV19, the J gene TRBJ2-7; the match to TRBD1 covers 7 bases. The CDR3 is made up of 11 amino acids. V lost 8 bases to trimming and J lost 3 bases; unmatched junction nucleotides: 1. In germline, CDR1 is LNHDA, CDR2 SQIVND (reference sequence). CDR3 protein: CASGTVYEQYF. The CDR3 DNA sequence: TGTGCCAGTGGGACAGTCTACGAGCAGTACTTC.

This chain uses TRBV2 with TRBJ1-4; 8 nucleotides line up with TRBD1. This CDR3 spans 15 amino acids. Germline lookup yields CDR1 SNHLY and CDR2 FYNNEI. The V segment lost 6 bases and the J segment 4 bases; nucleotides outside the gene matches: 7. The CDR3 DNA reads TGTGCCAGCAGATTACAGGGGGTGCTTAATGAAAAACTGTTTTTT. Translating it yields CASRLQGVLNEKLFF.

The chain is built from TRBV28 and TRBJ2-1; D is ambiguous. With 9 bases removed from V and 4 bases from J, the gap between germline ends came to 16 bases. Germline assignment: CDR1 MDHEN and CDR2 SYDVKM. The CDR3 is 14 residues long. DNA of the CDR3: TGTGCCAGTAAGGCTCGGGTAAGATACAATGAGCAGTTCTTC. Translated: CASKARVRYNEQFF.

This sequence joins TRBV6-5 and TRBJ1-1; 8 bases are shared with TRBD1. V lost 1 base, J lost 2 bases, and 6 bases stayed unmatched. CDR1 and CDR2 (germline): MNHEY, SVGAGI. This CDR3 is 16 amino acids long. CDR3 region: CASSYLTGAINTEAFF. CDR3 bases: TGTGCCAGCAGTTACTTGACAGGGGCTATAAACACTGAAGCTTTCTTT.

The chain carries TRBV14 and TRBJ2-7; no reliable D call. The germline gives CDR1 SGHDN, CDR2 FVKESK. V lost 0 bases to trimming and J lost 6 bases, with 9 bases between them. This CDR3 region has 13 residues. The CDR3 region has the DNA TGTGCCAGCAGCCAAGATCCCGCTGGCGAGCAGTACTTC. This encodes CASSQDPAGEQYF.

The chain couples TRBV10-3 to TRBJ1-6; D remains unclear. Germline assignment: CDR1 ENHRY and CDR2 SYGVKD. CDR3 length equals 15 residues. V was trimmed by 6 bases and J by 6 bases, leaving 15 bases between them. The CDR3 DNA reads TGTGCCATCAGAGAGAGCGCGGAGGGTAATTCACCCCTCCACTTT. It yields the protein CAIRESAEGNSPLHF.

The chain employs TRBV15 and TRBJ1-3; D not certain. The V end lost 0 bases, the J end lost 0 bases, and 9 bases lay between the germline ends. Germline-derived CDR1 and CDR2 are LNHNV and YYDKDF (reference sequence). The CDR3 loop spans 16 amino acids. The CDR3 sequence: CATSRDPADSGNTIYF. As DNA, the CDR3 is TGTGCCACCAGCAGAGATCCCGCGGACTCTGGAAACACCATATATTTT.

V gene TRBV30 combines with J gene TRBJ1-5, with TRBD1 matching 9 bases. The CDR3 is 17 residues long. J gave up 7 bases and V 2 bases, and 15 bases lay outside the gene matches. The germline gives CDR1 GTSNPN, CDR2 SVGIG (reference sequence). Here the CDR3 reads CAWSPGTGLIAGQPQHF. Written as DNA, the CDR3 is TGTGCCTGGAGTCCCGGGACAGGGCTCATAGCAGGACAGCCCCAGCATTTT.

The chain combines TRBV7-3 with TRBJ2-3; D possibly matches TRBD1 or TRBD2 (5 bases each). The CDR3 is made up of 16 amino acids. V was pared by 2 bases and J by 6 bases, with 18 bases between. Germline V gene sequence: CDR1 SGHTA, CDR2 FQGTGA. This chain's CDR3 is CASSLQGTRTSDTQYF. In nucleotides, the CDR3 is TGTGCCAGCAGCTTACAAGGGACCAGGACTTCGGATACGCAGTATTTT.

The chain joins TRBV30 to TRBJ2-3; tentatively, D is TRBD2 (5 bases). This CDR3 is 14 amino acids long. CDR1 is GTSNPN and CDR2 is SVGIG in the germline V gene (reference sequence). Trimming took off 0 bases at V and 3 bases at J, with 10 bases between the two ends. CDR3 region: CAWSVSGRTDTQYF. The CDR3 coding sequence is TGTGCCTGGAGTGTAAGTGGGAGAACAGATACGCAGTATTTT.

This clone was seen a few times. The chain is built from TRBV27 and TRBJ1-3; D not certain. This CDR3 has 16 amino acids. CDR1 and CDR2 (germline): MNHEY, SMNVEV (reference sequence). Trimming shortened V by 5 bases and J by 0 bases, and 14 bases separated the two germline ends. The CDR3 DNA reads as TGTGCCAGCAGTCCGTCCTCAAGCAGCTCTGGAAACACCATATATTTT. Translating it yields CASSPSSSSSGNTIYF.

The genes are TRBV6-2 or TRBV6-3 and TRBJ1-2, with TRBD1 as a possible D gene (5 bases). Looked up from germline, CDR1 is MNHEY and CDR2 is SVGEGT. The ends were cut back, 2 bases at V and 5 bases at J, with 12 bases in the middle. The CDR3 spans 14 residues. In DNA, the CDR3 is TGTGCCAGCAGTTACGGCCCCAGGGATTATGGCTACACCTTC. It codes for CASSYGPRDYGYTF.

V usage is TRBV27 and J usage is TRBJ1-1; a possible D gene is TRBD1 (6 bases). Germline CDR1 and CDR2: MNHEY and SMNVEV (reference sequence). V shed 4 bases and J shed 6 bases, with 15 bases lying between them. The CDR3 covers 14 residues. CDR3 in amino acids: CASSWQQQGAEAFF. CDR3 DNA sequence: TGTGCCAGCAGTTGGCAGCAACAGGGAGCTGAAGCTTTCTTT.

The V gene is TRBV5-5, the J gene TRBJ1-6, with D tentatively TRBD1 (6 bases). Trimming stripped 4 bases from V and 5 bases from J, with 10 bases between. In germline, CDR1 is SGHKS, CDR2 YYEKEE (reference sequence). This CDR3 spans 14 amino acids. This CDR3 reads CASSAQGDNSPLHF. The CDR3 region has the DNA TGTGCCAGCAGCGCACAGGGAGATAATTCACCCCTCCACTTT.

The chain combines TRBV28 with TRBJ2-7; TRBD1 might be the D (6 bases). Germline V gene lookup returns CDR1 MDHEN and CDR2 SYDVKM. CDR3 length: 11 residues. The V gene lost 10 bases and the J gene lost 3 bases, with 10 bases spanning the gap. Here the CDR3 DNA reads TGTGCCACCCACAGGGACTACGAGCAGTACTTC. It yields the protein CATHRDYEQYF.

The chain is built from TRBV30 and TRBJ2-1; 12 bases are shared with TRBD1. J lost 7 bases, V lost 0 bases, and 4 bases had no gene match. The CDR3 spans 15 residues. The germline gives CDR1 GTSNPN, CDR2 SVGIG (reference sequence). This CDR3 reads CAWSVRDRGLNEQFF. In DNA form, the CDR3 reads TGTGCCTGGAGTGTACGGGACAGGGGGCTGAATGAGCAGTTCTTC.

The chain is built from TRBV3-1 (or the pseudogene TRBV3-2) and TRBJ1-5; no reliable D call. V was shortened by 8 bases and J by 6 bases, with 11 bases between the two germline ends. The CDR3 covers 12 residues. Germline CDR1 is LGHDT and CDR2 is YNNKEL (reference sequence). This CDR3 is CASAAIGQPQHF. CDR3 DNA: TGTGCCAGCGCGGCTATCGGTCAGCCCCAGCATTTT.

The chain couples TRBV29-1 to TRBJ1-2; 9 bases fit TRBD1. V gave up 4 bases and J gave up 0 bases; unmatched junction bases: 3. The CDR3 loop spans 14 amino acids. CDR1 is SQVTM and CDR2 is ANQGSEA in the germline V gene. CDR3 DNA sequence: TGCAGCGTTGGGGGACAGGGCGCTAACTATGGCTACACCTTC. It is translated as CSVGGQGANYGYTF.

The rearrangement uses TRBV9 and TRBJ1-2; 9 bases fit TRBD1. The CDR3 runs to 14 residues. CDR1 and CDR2 from the germline V gene are SGDLS and YYNGEE. V shed 3 bases and J 6 bases; nucleotides not matched to a gene: 6. CDR3: CASSGETGGNGYTF. In DNA, the CDR3 is TGTGCCAGCAGCGGGGAGACAGGGGGGAATGGCTACACCTTC.

This clone was seen a single time. The chain carries TRBV6-5 and TRBJ2-2, with 7 bases identical to TRBD1. The CDR3 contains 14 residues. CDR1 and CDR2 (germline): MNHEY, SVGAGI. V shed 5 bases, J shed 6 bases, and the junction held 6 bases outside the gene matches. CDR3 sequence: CASSLNRGPGELFF. The CDR3, as DNA: TGTGCCAGCAGTCTTAACAGGGGCCCCGGGGAGCTGTTTTTT.

V is TRBV5-6 and J is TRBJ1-2; D uncertain. Germline V CDR1 and CDR2: SGHDT, YYEEEE. Trimming cost V 6 bases and J 2 bases, with 17 bases left between them. This CDR3 region has 15 residues. The CDR3 spells CASTLSPVRNYGYTF. In DNA form, the CDR3 reads TGTGCCAGCACCCTATCCCCGGTTAGAAACTATGGCTACACCTTC. The whole variable domain, filled in from reference TRBV5-6 and TRBJ1-2, reads DAGVTQSPTHLIKTRGQQVTLRCSPKSGHDTVSWYQQALGQGPQFIFQYYEEEERQRGNFPDRFSGHQFPNYSSELNVNALLLGDSALYLCASTLSPVRNYGYTFGSGTRLTVV.

This chain uses TRBV2 with TRBJ1-5; 9 nucleotides match TRBD1. This CDR3 region has 15 residues. The ends lost 6 bases at V and 1 base at J; junction bases unmatched: 4. From germline, CDR1 is SNHLY and CDR2 FYNNEI. The CDR3 DNA reads as TGTGCCAGCAGAGGGACAGGGAAAAGCAATCAGCCCCAGCATTTT. Encoded protein: CASRGTGKSNQPQHF. The variable domain in full, completed from reference TRBV2 and TRBJ1-5, reads EPEVTQTPSHQVTQMGQEVILRCVPISNHLYFYWYRQILGQKVEFLVSFYNNEISEKSEIFDDQFSVERPDGSNFTLKIRSTKLEDSAMYFCASRGTGKSNQPQHFGDGTRLSIL.

V is TRBV10-3 and J is TRBJ1-2, with D unresolved. The CDR3 is 15 amino acids. V was pared by 0 bases and J by 4 bases, with 12 bases between. Per the germline V gene, CDR1 is ENHRY and CDR2 is SYGVKD. CDR3 sequence reads: CAISESTRQFYGYTF. Here the CDR3 DNA reads TGTGCCATCAGTGAGTCGACTCGGCAGTTCTATGGCTACACCTTC.

This chain joins TRBV28 and TRBJ2-3; 10 bases map to TRBD2. Unmatched junction bases numbered 8, after V lost 5 bases and J lost 3 bases. The CDR3 loop spans 16 amino acids. Germline assignment: CDR1 MDHEN and CDR2 SYDVKM. The CDR3 DNA reads as TGTGCCAGCAGTCCCCCGGGACTAGCGAGTACAGATACGCAGTATTTT. The encoded protein is CASSPPGLASTDTQYF.

The rearrangement uses TRBV7-8 and TRBJ1-2; tentative D call: TRBD1 (5 bases). Between the trimmed V and J ends, which lost 1 base and 4 bases, there was a span of 16 bases. The CDR3 is 16 amino acids. The V gene's germline CDR1 is SGHVS and CDR2 FQNEAQ. The CDR3 loop reads CASSLGEQGGSYGYTF. In DNA form, the CDR3 reads TGTGCCAGCAGCTTAGGGGAGCAGGGAGGGAGCTATGGCTACACCTTC.

The chain is built from TRBV5-5 and TRBJ2-7; D not certain. This CDR3 comprises 13 residues. The germline gives CDR1 SGHKS, CDR2 YYEKEE (reference sequence). V dropped 0 bases and J dropped 1 base, with 5 bases sitting between them. The CDR3: CASSLVGSYEQYF. In nucleotides, the CDR3 is TGTGCCAGCAGCTTGGTGGGGTCCTACGAGCAGTACTTC.